This entry lists 8 T cell receptor beta chains sequenced from one sample in a study of blood T cell repertoires in COVID-19. Produced via immunoSEQ multiplex PCR; TCRdb's table is partial and in-frame only. The data contain about 360,000 clones, roughly 86% of them singletons. Sequenced material: peripheral blood. The receptors stem from a human donor in a cohort sampled during active COVID-19.

The chain joins TRBV2 to TRBJ2-7; D not certain. Trimming removed 2 bases from V and 4 bases from J, with 9 bases in between. The CDR3 totals 13 residues. Germline V gene data show CDR1 as SNHLY and CDR2 as FYNNEI. CDR3 nucleotide sequence: TGTGCCAGCAGTGAAATCCTCCCGTACGAGCAGTACTTC. Translating it yields CASSEILPYEQYF.

This chain links TRBV7-3 with TRBJ2-1; D may be TRBD2 (6 bases). Germline CDR1 SGHTA, CDR2 FQGTGA. V shed 0 bases and J shed 4 bases, with 16 bases lying between them. The length of the CDR3 is 17 residues. This CDR3 is CASSLTVGLAPYNEQFF. The CDR3 DNA is TGTGCCAGCAGCTTAACGGTCGGTCTAGCGCCGTACAATGAGCAGTTCTTC. Combining the CDR3 with reference TRBV7-3 and TRBJ2-1 gives the whole variable domain GAGVSQTPSNKVTEKGKYVELRCDPISGHTALYWYRQSLGQGPEFLIYFQGTGAADDSGLPNDRFFAVRPEGSVSTLKIQRTERGDSAVYLCASSLTVGLAPYNEQFFGPGTRLTVL.

A single count supports this clone. This rearrangement joins TRBV7-6 to TRBJ2-7, with D perhaps matching TRBD2 (7 bases). Germline CDR1 and CDR2: SGHVS and FNYEAQ. The V end was cut by 1 base, the J end by 1 base, with 14 bases between. The CDR3 length is 16 residues. CDR3 nucleotides: TGTGCCAGCAGCTTAGTCGGGGGGCAGGGGTCCTACGAGCAGTACTTC. Protein: CASSLVGGQGSYEQYF.

The chain has TRBV7-6 and TRBJ2-3, with a weak D call TRBD1 (6 bases). The CDR3 is 16 residues long. V was cut by 5 bases and J by 2 bases, with 17 bases left in between. Germline V gene data show CDR1 as SGHVS and CDR2 as FNYEAQ. This CDR3 is CASSRVGDKATDTQYF. The CDR3 nucleotides read TGTGCCAGCAGCCGGGTAGGGGACAAGGCCACAGATACGCAGTATTTT.

V usage is TRBV28 and J usage is TRBJ2-7, with D tentatively TRBD2 (5 bases). Trimming left V 3 bases short and J 3 bases short, with 12 bases between. Per the germline V gene, CDR1 is MDHEN and CDR2 is SYDVKM. The CDR3 covers 14 residues. CDR3 sequence: CASSLMGVGYEQYF. The CDR3 coding sequence is TGTGCCAGCAGTTTGATGGGAGTAGGCTACGAGCAGTACTTC.

The J gene is TRBJ2-3, the V gene TRBV18, with 7 bases matching TRBD2. The CDR3 has 15 amino acids. V dropped 6 bases and J dropped 0; count of bases not matched to a gene: 6. Germline V gives CDR1 KGHSH, CDR2 LQKENI. The CDR3 region has the DNA TGTGCCAGCTCCCCATATAGCGGGAGCACAGATACGCAGTATTTT. Translation: CASSPYSGSTDTQYF.

The chain combines TRBV6-2 or TRBV6-3 with TRBJ2-1; no definite D call. Germline V lookup: CDR1 MNHEY, CDR2 SVGEGT. The CDR3 is 15 amino acids. V was shortened by 6 bases and J by 4 bases, with 16 bases between the two germline ends. The CDR3 loop reads CASSSTAALYNEQFF. CDR3 bases: TGTGCCAGCAGCTCCACCGCTGCGCTGTACAATGAGCAGTTCTTC.

V gene TRBV27 combines with J gene TRBJ1-4, with 10 bases lining up with TRBD1. This CDR3 comprises 13 residues. The trim removed 6 bases at V and 6 bases at J, leaving 1 base unmatched. The germline V gene has CDR1 MNHEY and CDR2 SMNVEV (reference sequence). The CDR3 DNA reads as TGTGCCAGCAGGGGACAGGGGTATGAAAAACTGTTTTTT. It encodes CASRGQGYEKLFF.